Each of the 3 T cell receptor beta chains below was sequenced from the same sample in a study of cytomegalovirus exposure and HLA in healthy donors (dated by TCRdb to about 2017). The library was made by the immunoSEQ multiplex PCR assay. The multiplex PCR relied on a mix of 60 forward primers for TCR Vbeta segments and 13 reverse primers for TCR Jbeta segments. TCRdb mirrors the immuneACCESS table, restricted to in-frame sequences. Some clones are absent from its copies; in checked studies, under half trace to an unresolved V gene, and the reason for the others is unknown. The sample profile shows over 80,000 clones; roughly 80% of them were found once. The top ten clones comprise over 15% of the sample. The sequencing input was PBMCs. These receptors were collected from a man aged 55-75 years in good health and CMV-seropositive.

Only a few counts were recorded for this clone. The chain carries TRBV2 and TRBJ2-5, with D perhaps matching TRBD2 (5 bases). This CDR3 is 17 amino acids long. Germline V gene lookup returns CDR1 SNHLY and CDR2 FYNNEI. Trimming left V 0 bases short and J 1 base short, with 15 bases between. CDR3 DNA: TGTGCCAGCAGTGAAGCGGCCCGTTGGGAGACCCAAGAGACCCAGTACTTC. Its protein product is CASSEAARWETQETQYF.

The rearrangement uses TRBV6-1 and TRBJ2-2, with D unclear. Trimming took 7 bases from V and 5 from J, leaving 5 bases between them. CDR3 length: 11 amino acids. The germline V gene has CDR1 MNHNS and CDR2 SASEGT. The CDR3 here is CASTRTGELFF. CDR3 in DNA: TGTGCCAGCACCAGAACCGGGGAGCTGTTTTTT.

V and J are TRBV27 and TRBJ2-1; 11 bases align to TRBD2. The ends lost 3 bases at V and 6 bases at J; junction bases unmatched: 4. The CDR3 consists of 15 residues. Germline V CDR1 and CDR2: MNHEY, SMNVEV (reference sequence). The CDR3 spells CASSFSGGALNEQFF. CDR3 nucleotides: TGTGCCAGCAGTTTTAGCGGGGGGGCCCTCAATGAGCAGTTCTTC.